This T cell receptor beta chain emerged from a study of shared clonotypes between healthy human individuals. Note on this clone: What it binds is not known.

Findings and caveats of the study: Several donors held around 5% of naive CD4 clonotypes in common. Relative to memory subsets, naive subsets generally showed larger estimated richness.

The CDR3 length is 14 residues. Germline CDR1 MNHEY, CDR2 SVGAGI. V was clipped by 2 bases and J by 5 bases; unmatched bases: 2. Over several immunoSEQ plates, each subset's genomic DNA was distributed in even portions. Clones were sequenced by immunoSEQ multiplex PCR, and TCRdb holds only the in-frame ones, with some missing. The table records about 2 million clones, about 95% of them present only once. As defined, naive CD8 cells were CD45RO-negative and positively selected for CCR7, with terminally differentiated effector memory CD45RA+ cells excluded. V and J are TRBV6-5 and TRBJ2-2, with 7 bases fitting TRBD1. The sequenced material came from naive CD8+ T cells sorted from blood. This TCR was recovered from a man aged 18 to 35 in good health. The chain's CDR3 is CASSYQTGTGELFF. The CDR3 nucleotides are TGTGCCAGCAGTTACCAGACAGGGACCGGGGAGCTGTTTTTT.